This T cell receptor (beta chain) appears in the sequencing data of a study of OX40 agonist ivuxolimab in advanced cancers. Study in general: A male proportion of under 90% was recorded, with mean age approximately 57 years and range about 23 to 90. Checkpoint inhibitors had been given previously to roughly 40% of patients.

Here immunoSEQ multiplex PCR was the method, and the copy in TCRdb shows in-frame clones only, minus some. The sample lists 60,000 to 65,000 clones; around 90% were seen once. Trimming left V 0 bases short and J 1 base short, with 10 bases between. CDR1 is MNHEY, CDR2 SVGAGI, per germline. This CDR3 is built from 15 residues. The sequences come from CD4+ or CD8+ T cells sorted from blood, collected in a trial of the OX40 agonist ivuxolimab. The origin of this receptor is an adult with an advanced solid tumor such as melanoma, head and neck, liver or kidney cancer. The rearrangement uses TRBV6-5 and TRBJ2-7; D not certain. CDR3 loop: CASSYSSPGSYEQYF. The CDR3 region has the DNA TGTGCCAGCAGTTACTCGAGCCCAGGATCCTACGAGCAGTACTTC.